This T cell receptor beta chain originates from a study of blood T cell repertoires in COVID-19 (dated by TCRdb to the early 2020s). The study in broad terms: Collaborator samples came from the United States, Italy and Spain and covered acute and convalescent phases of COVID-19. Where HLA class I and class II types were available, the types were taken from metadata supplied by the sample provider, not from assay-based typing. The repertoires were released in a freely available public database meant as a resource for research on the immune response to SARS-CoV-2. The material from the prospective study consisted of cDNA or gDNA derived from T cells, B-cell-depleted T cells, or PBMCs. The samples were drawn from two sources: the first 160 participants of the ongoing ImmuneRACE study, and some 1,300 subjects contributed by 6 global collaborators. Nearly every sample came with metadata listing a de-identified subject ID, COVID-19 status, age in years and sex. The dataset comprised deeply sampled blood TCRbeta repertoires from subjects exposed to, actively infected with, or recovered from COVID-19.

V loses 11 bases of germline sequence and J loses 4 bases, and the interval between the two ends is 17 bases. From the cysteine up to the phenylalanine, the CDR3 has a length of 13 residues. The entry retains the CDR3 DNA only, 39 bases that are in frame from base 1. CDR1 MDHEN and CDR2 SYDVKM were looked up in the germline V gene. With regard to this clone: Its antigen target is currently unknown. No quality values exist for individual bases; no much larger clone is one base distant.

Collaborating institutions collected whole blood in K2EDTA tubes following their own protocols. For TCRbeta analysis, collaborator samples were shipped as frozen whole blood, as isolated PBMCs, or as DNA extracted from either sample type. General study outcomes and caveats: Clinical and demographic metadata were provided uncurated, with the amount varying by source and participant.

TCRbeta CDR3 regions were amplified from genomic DNA using the immunoSEQ Assay, a bias-controlled multiplex PCR. The authors' pipeline ran thus. The number of nucleated cells in each sample was estimated by amplification of reference gene primers within the assay. To quantify the absolute abundance of each unique TCRbeta CDR3 rearrangement, sequence reads were collapsed and filtered. Productive Simpson clonality was computed per sample as the square root of Simpson's diversity index over productive rearrangements. The table was pulled from immuneACCESS by TCRdb, which kept in-frame rearrangements only. Such tables lose some clones; where checked, under half of the loss comes from unresolved V genes, and the rest has no known cause. Clonal size and the V and J genes are those of that table, whereas D and trimming came from the DNA. The sample table shows fewer than 150,000 clones, and approximately 85% are seen once. Around 3% of the sample is taken by the ten largest.

Recombination connected TRBV28 to TRBJ1-2, and perhaps TRBD1 as D gene, on 6 matching bases. The sequencing input was peripheral blood. The receptor was derived from a middle-aged man with acute or convalescent COVID-19. The DNA sequence follows: TGTGCCGGGGGACCAGGGGTGGGCTATGGCTACACCTTC. This encodes CAGGPGVGYGYTF.